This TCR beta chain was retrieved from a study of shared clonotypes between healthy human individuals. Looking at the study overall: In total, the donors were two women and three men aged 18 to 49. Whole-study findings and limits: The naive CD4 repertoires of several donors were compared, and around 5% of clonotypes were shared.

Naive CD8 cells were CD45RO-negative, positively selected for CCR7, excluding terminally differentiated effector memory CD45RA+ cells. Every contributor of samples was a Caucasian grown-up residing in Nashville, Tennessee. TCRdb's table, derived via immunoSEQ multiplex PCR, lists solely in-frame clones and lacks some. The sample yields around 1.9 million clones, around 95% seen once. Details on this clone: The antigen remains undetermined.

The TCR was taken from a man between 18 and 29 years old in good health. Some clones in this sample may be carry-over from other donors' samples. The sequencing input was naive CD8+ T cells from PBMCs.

The CDR3 spells CASSSLAETDTQYF. In nucleotides, the CDR3 is TGTGCCAGCAGTTCCCTAGCGGAAACAGATACGCAGTATTTT. V and J are TRBV27 and TRBJ2-3, with 7 bases identical to TRBD2. V lost 4 bases, J lost 3 bases, and 4 bases stayed unmatched. This CDR3 region has 14 residues. CDR1 MNHEY and CDR2 SMNVEV come from the germline V gene (reference sequence).